This TCR beta chain was identified in a study of blood T cell repertoires in COVID-19 (dated by TCRdb to 2019 to 2021). Some background on the complete study: Samples from collaborators originated in the United States, Italy and Spain and spanned both the acute and convalescent phases of COVID-19. The prospective study material was composed of cDNA or gDNA derived from T cells, B-cell-depleted T cells, or PBMCs. Deeply sampled blood TCRbeta repertoires from subjects exposed to, actively infected with, or recovered from COVID-19 were included in the dataset. The repertoires were released in a freely available public database intended as a resource for research on the immune response to SARS-CoV-2. The samples were drawn from two sources: the first 160 participants of the ongoing ImmuneRACE study, and approximately 1,300 subjects contributed by 6 global collaborators. A de-identified subject ID, COVID-19 status, age in years and sex were almost always included in the sample metadata. Where available, HLA class I and class II types were taken from metadata supplied by the sample provider and were not determined by assay-based typing.

Comment on this clone: The antigen it recognizes is unknown. Base quality data are lacking; no much larger clone is found one base away.

The collaborating institutions used their own protocols to collect whole blood in K2EDTA tubes. Collaborator samples were shipped for TCRbeta analysis as frozen whole blood, isolated PBMCs, or DNA extracted from either sample type. TCRbeta CDR3 regions were amplified from genomic DNA using the immunoSEQ Assay, a bias-controlled multiplex PCR. Regarding the original processing steps: The number of nucleated cells in each sample was estimated by amplification of reference gene primers within the assay. To quantify the absolute abundance of each unique TCRbeta CDR3 rearrangement, sequence reads were collapsed and filtered. Productive Simpson clonality was computed per sample as the square root of Simpson's diversity index over productive rearrangements. TCRdb took this table from immuneACCESS and kept in-frame rearrangements with V and J called. Such tables lack part of the clones; where checked against another copy, unresolved V genes explain under half of the gap, and the rest is unexplained. V, J and clone size were drawn from that table, and D and trimming were deduced from the DNA. For this sample there are roughly 14,000 clones; almost 95% appear just once. The ten top clones hold 7.5% to 8.5% of the sample.

Overall study results and their limits: Clinical and demographic metadata were provided uncurated, with the amount varying by source and participant.

V is clipped by 2 bases and J by 0 bases, and the sequence between their germline boundaries is 11 bases long. Measured from the cysteine to the phenylalanine, the CDR3 is 16 residues long. This entry keeps only the CDR3 DNA: 48 bases, framed from base 1. Per the germline V gene (reference sequence), PRHDT is the CDR1 and FYEKMQ is the CDR2. The V gene is TRBV13 and the J gene is TRBJ1-3, with a tentative D gene TRBD1 over 5 matching bases. The sequenced sample was peripheral blood. The receptor was isolated from a human donor with active COVID-19. The donor label of this sample is uncertain. The DNA is TGTGCCAGCAGCTTATTGGGGCCAAGCTCTGGAAACACCATATATTTT. This codes for CASSLLGPSSGNTIYF.